This TCR beta chain appears in the sequencing data of a study of T cells in Graves' hyperthyroidism and ophthalmopathy. Overall study results and limits: The model foresaw ophthalmopathy a median around 6 months prior to onset. Among thyroid clonotypes expanded above 0.001, most also appeared in blood. In simple terms, a model built on 13 V-J features told ophthalmopathy apart from stable hyperthyroidism.

Researchers took RNA transcripts and amplified the TCR beta CDR3 regions from them. When the TCR CDR3 underwent first-round RT-PCR, the HTBI primer set was used. MiXCR, run by TCRdb on the multiplex PCR reads, gives a single entry per CDR3 protein. The sample shows a few hundred thousand distinct CDR3 sequences, 15% to 20% of them seen only once. In its sample, this clonotype was seen many times. Its specificity is unknown. Clinical symptoms, serum thyroxine, TRAb, thyroid ultrasound and orbital computed tomography established diagnosis. The CDR3 length is 15 residues. V lost 4 bases and J 6 bases, leaving 15 bases between the germline ends.

Sequencing was done on a sample of blood. The receptor comes from a man between 18 and 29 years old with Graves' ophthalmopathy. The V and J genes are TRBV12-3 or TRBV12-4 and TRBJ1-4, with no clear D. Here the CDR3 reads CASSSPGSFHEKLFF. As DNA, the CDR3 is TGTGCCAGCAGTTCCCCCGGGAGTTTCCATGAAAAACTGTTTTTT.